The entry below describes one TCR beta chain. The data derive from a study of patients and donors after allogeneic stem cell transplantation. TCRdb re-called the RT-PCR reads with MiXCR, one entry per CDR3 protein. The sample lists roughly 200,000 distinct CDR3 sequences; more than 35% were seen once. This CDR3 region has 17 residues. Trimming removed 6 bases from V and 0 bases from J; junction bases left unmatched: 13. Looked up from germline, CDR1 is PRHDT and CDR2 is FYEKMQ (reference sequence). This sequence originates from a human donor who was either an allogeneic HSCT recipient or a stem cell or donor lymphocyte infusion donor (not recorded which). It is not recorded whose cells these are; they may come from a transplant donor. The sequencing sample was made of blood, either unsorted or a sorted T cell fraction (not recorded which). The chain employs TRBV13 and TRBJ1-1, with TRBD1 identical over 7 bases. Here the CDR3 reads CASSPPGTDTLNTEAFF. The DNA for the CDR3 is TGTGCCAGCAGTCCACCCGGGACAGACACTTTGAACACTGAAGCTTTCTTT.